This paragraph reports one T cell receptor (beta chain). The CDR3 loop spans 17 amino acids. The V and J ends lost 0 bases and 3 bases, in that order; junction bases with no gene match: 9. Germline values: CDR1 SGDLS, CDR2 YYNGEE. This entry is derived from a study of blood T cell repertoires in COVID-19. For the study at large: The United States, Italy and Spain supplied acute and convalescent COVID-19 samples. PBMCs, B-cell-depleted T cells, or T cells were the source of the cDNA or gDNA that made up the material.

Per the authors' pipeline: The assay estimated nucleated cells by amplifying reference gene primers. Using immunoSEQ multiplex PCR, the repertoire was profiled, and TCRdb retains in-frame clones only, with some absent. V, J and clone size reflect that table, while D and trimming were determined from the DNA. The table has about 200,000 clones, roughly nine tenths seen once. V usage is TRBV9 and J usage is TRBJ2-3; 8 nucleotides align to TRBD2. The sequence was collected from a man in his 60s with active or convalescent COVID-19. The sample consisted of peripheral blood. CDR3 residues: CASSVDGRSGGTDTQYF. CDR3 nucleotide sequence: TGTGCCAGCAGCGTAGACGGTAGGAGCGGGGGAACAGATACGCAGTATTTT.